This record covers a single TCR beta chain. Its specificity is not known. The data are from a study of cytomegalovirus exposure and HLA in healthy donors. Study as a whole: HLA-typed donors were the source of around 87 million unique TCRs, which an early data release held. Study observations and caveats: Association with HLA alleles at 0.05 false discovery rate was found for approximately 18,000 TCR beta sequences in a later analysis. Highly shared variants forming one cluster were likely a sequencing artifact.

V dropped 2 bases and J dropped 6; count of bases not matched to a gene: 6. The CDR3 length is 15 residues. Germline CDR1 MGHRA, CDR2 YSYEKL. Vbeta (60) and Jbeta (13) primers were used in the PCR. Original processing notes: Per a later analysis, the number of unique TCR beta chains was about 78 million, of which 9 million to 12 million were shared. Only in-frame clones appear in the TCRdb table, and some are missing; sequencing was by immunoSEQ multiplex PCR. The DNA gave D and trimming, while V, J and clone size come from that table. Of 95,000 to 150,000 clones detected, about 80% appear once; the ten largest clones hold nearly 9.5%.

This rearrangement joins TRBV4-1 to TRBJ2-1; 8 bases agree with TRBD2. What was sequenced was PBMCs. This TCR was recovered from a woman aged 50 to 60 in good health and CMV-seropositive. CDR3 amino acids: CASSQTGGGVNEQFF. As DNA, the CDR3 is TGCGCCAGCAGCCAAACGGGAGGGGGGGTCAATGAGCAGTTCTTC.